This TCR beta chain derives from a study of CD8 T cells in ankylosing spondylitis. A word on this clonotype: Antigen specificity is unknown.

Study results and limitations: Reactive arthritis synovial fluid and blood previously showed some of these motif variants. Reportedly, disease-linked clones are significantly enriched in ankylosing spondylitis patients' matched synovial fluid.

With V trimmed by 3 bases and J by 9 bases, 4 bases remained unmatched. Germline lookup yields CDR1 SGHRS and CDR2 YFSETQ. The CDR3 runs 13 residues. MiXCR was run by TCRdb on the 5' RACE reads, yielding one entry per CDR3 protein. The profile shows around 180,000 distinct CDR3 sequences, about 20% of them singletons. The chain combines TRBV5-1 with TRBJ2-1, with 9 positions matching TRBD1. This sequence was found in a male donor under 30 with ankylosing spondylitis or in good health (not recorded which). The specimen sequenced was blood, either unsorted or a sorted T cell fraction (not recorded which). For the CDR3, the DNA is TGCGCCAGCAGCTCGACAGGGGGGATTGAGCAGTTCTTC. Translating gives CASSSTGGIEQFF.